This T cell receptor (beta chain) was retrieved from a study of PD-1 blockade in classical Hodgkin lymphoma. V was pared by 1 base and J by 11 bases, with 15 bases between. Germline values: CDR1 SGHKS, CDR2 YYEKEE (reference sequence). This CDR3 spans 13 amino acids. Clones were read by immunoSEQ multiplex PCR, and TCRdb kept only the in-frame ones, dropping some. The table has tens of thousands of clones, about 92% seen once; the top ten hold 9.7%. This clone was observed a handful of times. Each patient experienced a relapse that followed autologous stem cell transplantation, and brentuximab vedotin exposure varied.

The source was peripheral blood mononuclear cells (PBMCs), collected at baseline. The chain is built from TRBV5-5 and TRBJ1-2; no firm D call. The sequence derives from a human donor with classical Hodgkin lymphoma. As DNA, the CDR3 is TGTGCCAGCAGCTTGCCGAACGGGCCGCGATACACCTTC. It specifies CASSLPNGPRYTF.